This T cell receptor (beta chain) was identified during a study of CD8+ T cells in alopecia areata. The treatment denotes: oral pan-JAK inhibitor, 5-10 mg twice daily. Peripheral blood, together with lesional scalp punch biopsies, was collected from alopecia areata patients. V was pared by 0 bases and J by 8 bases, with 11 bases between. This CDR3 has 14 amino acids. The germline CDR1 and CDR2 sequences are SGHRS and YFSETQ. This clone was picked up a small number of times. Reverse transcribed after extraction, RNA yielded cDNA as the sequencing template. This table comes from immunoSEQ multiplex PCR, and its TCRdb copy is limited to in-frame clones, with some not included. Found here are under 250,000 clones, approximately 72% of them singletons; the top ten hold 1% to 1.5%.

The sample was CD4+ T cells sorted from blood, taken at approximately week 42, from a patient treated with tofacitinib. The rearrangement uses TRBV5-1 and TRBJ1-4; D is undetermined. This TCR came from a human donor with alopecia areata. The chain's CDR3 is CASSLEATGEKLFF. The CDR3 DNA sequence: TGCGCCAGCAGCTTGGAAGCGACGGGGGAAAAACTGTTTTTT.